Following are 18 T cell receptor beta chains from one sample sequenced in a study of chemoradiotherapy in HPV16-positive cancers. Method: immunoSEQ multiplex PCR; TCRdb's copy keeps in-frame clones and lacks some. The sample yields about 39,000 clones, around 82% seen once. The source was blood, collected from a patient who underwent chemoradiotherapy. These receptors were collected from a human donor with HPV-associated anogenital cancer.

The genes are TRBV5-8 and TRBJ2-7; 11 positions agree with TRBD1. Germline V lookup: CDR1 SGHTS, CDR2 YDEGEE. The CDR3 runs to 15 residues. J gave up 6 bases and V 4 bases, and 9 bases lay outside the gene matches. DNA of the CDR3: TGTGCCAGCAGCGCACCGGGACAGGGGGTTGGCGAGCAGTACTTC. Translated, it gives CASSAPGQGVGEQYF.

This chain's CDR3 is CASSLGGGTQPQHF. DNA of the CDR3: TGCGCCAGCAGCTTGGGGGGGGGAACCCAGCCCCAGCATTTT. The chain couples TRBV5-1 to TRBJ1-5; D might be TRBD1 (5 bases). CDR1 and CDR2 from the germline V gene are SGHRS and YFSETQ. The CDR3 covers 14 residues. V shed 0 bases and J shed 7 bases, with 11 bases lying between them.

The chain joins TRBV5-5 to TRBJ1-5; 9 bases are a match to TRBD1. Germline V lookup: CDR1 SGHKS, CDR2 YYEKEE (reference sequence). Trimming removed 4 bases from V and 2 bases from J; junction bases left unmatched: 7. CDR3 length: 16 residues. CDR3 loop: CASSPDTGGGNQPQHF. As DNA, the CDR3 is TGTGCCAGCAGCCCCGACACAGGGGGCGGCAATCAGCCCCAGCATTTT.

In this sample, this clone turned up a few times. This chain uses TRBV18 with TRBJ2-5; tentatively, D is TRBD1 (5 bases). V shed 1 base and J shed 5 bases, with 11 bases lying between them. The CDR3 extends over 14 amino acids. The germline CDR1 and CDR2 sequences are KGHSH and LQKENI. The DNA of the CDR3 is TGTGCCAGCTCACCACAGGACATGCAGGAGACCCAGTACTTC. It is translated as CASSPQDMQETQYF.

The gene calls are TRBV7-9 and TRBJ2-5; 7 nucleotides line up with TRBD2. This CDR3 spans 17 amino acids. Germline V gene data show CDR1 as SEHNR and CDR2 as FQNEAQ (reference sequence). V was clipped by 1 base and J by 2 bases; unmatched bases: 10. CDR3 region: CASSLGLAGVIQETQYF. The CDR3 coding sequence is TGTGCCAGCAGCTTAGGCTTGGCGGGGGTAATTCAAGAGACCCAGTACTTC.

The sample holds a few counts of this clone. The V and J genes are TRBV9 and TRBJ1-1; 7 nucleotides line up with TRBD1. Germline CDR1 is SGDLS and CDR2 is YYNGEE. J was trimmed by 1 base and V by 3 bases; bases with no gene match: 6. The CDR3 spans 15 residues. The CDR3 DNA reads as TGTGCCAGCAGCGCCAGGGGGAACCAGAACACTGAAGCTTTCTTT. Translated, it gives CASSARGNQNTEAFF.

The chain carries TRBV5-4 and TRBJ2-1; D possibly matches TRBD1 or TRBD2 (5 bases each). From germline, CDR1 is SGHNT and CDR2 YYREEE (reference sequence). There are 13 residues in the CDR3. V lost 3 bases, J lost 6 bases, and 10 bases lay in between. The CDR3 spells CASSYLGTNEQFF. In nucleotides, the CDR3 is TGTGCCAGCAGCTACCTCGGGACCAATGAGCAGTTCTTC.

Here the CDR3 reads CASSAGENQPQHF. CDR3 DNA: TGTGCCAGCAGCGCGGGAGAGAATCAGCCCCAGCATTTT. The J gene is TRBJ1-5, the V gene TRBV7-6; D unresolved. V shed 5 bases and J shed 4 bases, with 9 bases lying between them. Germline V lookup: CDR1 SGHVS, CDR2 FNYEAQ. The CDR3 is made up of 13 amino acids.

The chain uses TRBV4-1 and TRBJ1-2, with D unclear. CDR3 length: 15 residues. Germline V CDR1 and CDR2: MGHRA, YSYEKL. The V end lost 0 bases, the J end lost 4 bases, and 12 bases lay between the germline ends. CDR3: CASSQDLHRSYGYTF. The CDR3 DNA reads as TGCGCCAGCAGCCAAGATTTACACCGATCCTATGGCTACACCTTC.

V gene TRBV5-1 combines with J gene TRBJ2-7; D perhaps matches TRBD1 (6 bases). Trimming took off 8 bases at V and 2 bases at J, with 11 bases between the two ends. The CDR3 contains 12 residues. The germline V gene encodes CDR1 SGHRS and CDR2 YFSETQ. The CDR3 loop reads CASTGQTYEQYF. The CDR3 nucleotides are TGCGCCAGTACAGGGCAAACCTACGAGCAGTACTTC.

V and J are TRBV18 and TRBJ1-1, with D maybe TRBD1 (5 bases). The CDR3 sequence is 14 residues long. Germline-derived CDR1 and CDR2 are KGHSH and LQKENI. The V gene lost 4 bases and the J gene lost 0 bases, with 9 bases spanning the gap. CDR3 region: CASSLGGVNTEAFF. The CDR3 nucleotides are TGTGCCAGCTCACTTGGGGGGGTGAACACTGAAGCTTTCTTT.

This chain joins TRBV15 and TRBJ2-7; TRBD2 matches 11 bases. V lost 4 bases and J lost 4; bases outside the gene matches: 6. CDR1 is LNHNV, CDR2 YYDKDF, per germline (reference sequence). The CDR3 covers 15 residues. The CDR3 DNA reads as TGTGCCACCAGCAACCCGGGACTAGCGGAATACGAGCAGTACTTC. This gives the protein CATSNPGLAEYEQYF.

The chain joins TRBV6-1 to TRBJ1-5; 8 positions agree with TRBD1. Germline CDR1 and CDR2: MNHNS and SASEGT. V shed 11 bases and J 3 bases; nucleotides not matched to a gene: 9. The CDR3 has 14 residues. CDR3 nucleotides: TGTGCCGGTACAGGGGGTGATGACAATCAGCCCCAGCATTTT. This translates into CAGTGGDDNQPQHF.

The CDR3 nucleotides read TGCGCCAGCAGCCATAACACTGAAGCTTTCTTT. Protein sequence: CASSHNTEAFF. The chain joins TRBV4-1 to TRBJ1-1; D gene unclear. The CDR3 runs 11 residues. V lost 3 bases and J lost 2, with 1 base in between. CDR1 MGHRA and CDR2 YSYEKL come from the germline V gene.

This clone was detected only a few times. V is TRBV6-1 and J is TRBJ2-7, with D unclear. There are 13 residues in the CDR3. Germline assignment: CDR1 MNHNS and CDR2 SASEGT. Trimming removed 8 bases at V and 2 bases at J, with 13 bases between. This chain's CDR3 is CASPPRAPYEQYF. Here the CDR3 DNA reads TGTGCCAGCCCTCCTCGGGCCCCCTACGAGCAGTACTTC.

This clone was detected once. V is TRBV11-2 and J is TRBJ1-5, with a possible D match to TRBD1 (5 bases). Per the germline V gene, CDR1 is SGHAT and CDR2 is FQNNGV. V was cut by 2 bases and J by 5 bases, with 7 bases left in between. The CDR3 contains 13 residues. The CDR3 bases are TGTGCCAGCAGCTTAAGCAGGGATCAGCCCCAGCATTTT. Translating gives CASSLSRDQPQHF.

The table lists this clone with a few counts. V is TRBV5-6 and J is TRBJ1-4; no firm D call. Germline V gives CDR1 SGHDT, CDR2 YYEEEE. The CDR3 contains 14 residues. V was cut by 4 bases and J by 6 bases, with 13 bases left in between. CDR3 protein: CASSLGPADEKLFF. The DNA of the CDR3 is TGTGCCAGCAGCCTTGGACCGGCGGATGAAAAACTGTTTTTT.

The rearrangement links TRBV5-1 to TRBJ2-5; TRBD1 aligns across 7 bases. CDR3 length: 14 residues. Per the germline V gene, CDR1 is SGHRS and CDR2 is YFSETQ. The V segment lost 4 bases and the J segment 2 bases; nucleotides outside the gene matches: 5. The CDR3 coding sequence is TGCGCCAGCAGCGGTGGACAGGCTCAAGAGACCCAGTACTTC. Translation gives CASSGGQAQETQYF.